These T cell receptor beta chains were read from a single sample in a study of radiotherapy plus CTLA-4 blockade in lung cancer. TCRdb's copy holds only in-frame clones and misses some; the assay was immunoSEQ multiplex PCR. This repertoire shows about 78,000 clones, 86% found once; its top ten account for about 2%. This specimen was peripheral blood, taken from a patient treated with radiotherapy plus ipilimumab. The receptors originated from a human donor with non-small cell lung cancer who had a partial response to radiotherapy plus ipilimumab. Both conserved end residues are part of each CDR3. A D gene is named only where the DNA matches it firmly. Expanded clones are given a class, and other clones once, few, many or no size at all.

V gene	D gene	J gene	clone size	CDR3 protein	CDR3 DNA
TRBV28	TRBD2	TRBJ2-2	NA	CASRGTSGRARTGELFF	TGTGCCAGCAGAGGGACTAGCGGGAGGGCGAGGACCGGGGAGCTGTTTTTT
TRBV6-5	NA	TRBJ1-3	few	CASGLYSGNTIYF	TGTGCCAGCGGACTTTACTCTGGAAACACCATATATTTT
TRBV6-1	NA	TRBJ2-5	NA	CASSERSETQYF	TGTGCCAGCAGTGAGAGGTCAGAGACCCAGTACTTC
TRBV9	TRBD1	TRBJ2-4	NA	CASSERTGVDIQYF	TGTGCCAGCAGCGAAAGGACAGGGGTGGACATTCAGTACTTC
TRBV27	NA	TRBJ1-2	once	CASSSAPPGGYGYTF	TGTGCCAGCAGTTCCGCCCCCCCGGGAGGCTATGGCTACACCTTC
TRBV28	NA	TRBJ1-1	NA	CASSLGRDTEAFF	TGTGCCAGCAGTTTGGGCAGAGACACTGAAGCTTTCTTT
TRBV9	TRBD1	TRBJ2-1	NA	CASSTETGARDEQFF	TGTGCCAGCAGCACAGAGACAGGGGCGAGGGATGAGCAGTTCTTC
TRBV5-4	NA	TRBJ2-3	NA	CASSFSAGTDTQYF	TGTGCCAGCAGCTTCTCGGCGGGTACAGATACGCAGTATTTT
TRBV29-1	TRBD1	TRBJ2-7	NA	CSVNRGPYEQYF	TGCAGCGTTAACAGGGGCCCCTACGAGCAGTACTTC
TRBV7-8	NA	TRBJ1-2	NA	CASSGGAGPFQNYGYTF	TGTGCCAGCAGCGGGGGGGCAGGGCCCTTCCAGAACTATGGCTACACCTTC
TRBV4-1	NA	TRBJ2-4	NA	CASSQVGTRGTRGNIQYF	TGCGCCAGCAGCCAAGTTGGGACTCGGGGGACGAGGGGAAACATTCAATACTTC
TRBV10-2	NA	TRBJ1-1	NA	CASTLTGETEAFF	TGCGCCAGCACCCTAACGGGGGAAACTGAAGCTTTCTTT
TRBV7-2	NA	TRBJ1-5	NA	CASSSQGGGHQPQHF	TGTGCCAGCAGCTCACAGGGCGGGGGGCATCAGCCCCAGCATTTT
TRBV10-3	NA	TRBJ1-1	NA	CAISESPVTEAFF	TGTGCCATCAGTGAGTCCCCCGTTACTGAAGCTTTCTTT
TRBV25-1	TRBD1	TRBJ2-3	NA	CASSNLGTGVGYF	TGTGCCAGCAGTAATCTCGGGACAGGCGTGGGGTATTTT
TRBV5-4	NA	TRBJ2-5	few	CASSPLSNGETQYF	TGTGCCAGCAGCCCCTTGTCTAACGGGGAGACCCAGTACTTC
TRBV28	TRBD1	TRBJ1-4	NA	CAGSRTGQGEEKLFF	TGTGCCGGCAGCAGAACAGGACAGGGAGAAGAAAAACTGTTTTTT
TRBV7-8	TRBD2	TRBJ2-3	NA	CASSLVTSGATDTQYF	TGTGCCAGCAGCTTAGTGACTAGCGGAGCTACAGATACGCAGTATTTT
TRBV4-2	NA	TRBJ1-3	NA	CASRLDTGNTIYF	TGTGCCAGCAGACTCGACACTGGAAACACCATATATTTT
TRBV7-2	NA	TRBJ1-5	NA	CASSFGVYSNQPQHF	TGTGCCAGCAGCTTCGGGGTCTATAGCAATCAGCCCCAGCATTTT
TRBV27	TRBD1	TRBJ1-1	NA	CASSPLRTGGITEAFF	TGTGCCAGCAGTCCCCTCCGGACAGGGGGCATCACTGAAGCTTTCTTT
TRBV7-2	TRBD2	TRBJ2-1	NA	CASSRGGLAGLEQFF	TGTGCCAGCAGCAGGGGAGGACTAGCGGGCCTTGAGCAGTTCTTC
TRBV5-1	NA	TRBJ1-2	NA	CASRAEGQTLYGYTF	TGCGCCAGCAGGGCCGAAGGACAGACACTCTATGGCTACACCTTC
TRBV19	TRBD1	TRBJ1-1	NA	CASSFGQGGRMNTEAFF	TGTGCCAGTAGCTTTGGACAGGGAGGAAGGATGAACACTGAAGCTTTCTTT
TRBV7-9	TRBD1	TRBJ1-6	NA	CASSSYRDSNSPLHF	TGTGCCAGCAGCTCCTACCGGGACAGTAATTCACCCCTCCACTTT
TRBV10-2	TRBD1	TRBJ1-5	NA	CASSSGTGSNQPQHF	TGCGCCAGCAGTTCCGGGACAGGAAGCAATCAGCCCCAGCATTTT
TRBV7-9	NA	TRBJ1-1	NA	CASSLGPRTEAFF	TGTGCCAGCAGCTTAGGGCCTAGAACTGAAGCTTTCTTT
TRBV10-3	NA	TRBJ1-1	NA	CAISEGGNTEAFF	TGTGCCATCAGTGAGGGAGGGAACACTGAAGCTTTCTTT
TRBV6-1	NA	TRBJ1-5	NA	CASSEDGSFWPQHF	TGTGCCAGCAGTGAAGATGGCAGTTTTTGGCCCCAGCATTTT
TRBV13	TRBD2	TRBJ2-7	NA	CASSLTSGNIYEQYF	TGTGCCAGCAGCCTTACTAGCGGGAATATCTACGAGCAGTACTTC
TRBV7-9	NA	TRBJ2-5	NA	CASSLGTAQETQYF	TGTGCCAGCAGCTTAGGGACAGCTCAAGAGACCCAGTACTTC
TRBV27	NA	TRBJ2-5	NA	CASSSTPQLVGGETQYF	TGTGCCAGCAGTTCAACCCCCCAACTAGTAGGTGGGGAGACCCAGTACTTC
TRBV19	NA	TRBJ1-1	NA	CASSPGGMANTEAFF	TGTGCCAGTAGCCCCGGGGGGATGGCAAACACTGAAGCTTTCTTT
TRBV6-1	TRBD1	TRBJ2-5	NA	CASSGSGGVATQYF	TGTGCCAGCAGTGGATCAGGGGGCGTTGCGACCCAGTACTTC
TRBV28	NA	TRBJ2-7	NA	CASSRVGLSYEQYF	TGTGCCAGTAGCCGGGTTGGACTTTCATACGAGCAGTACTTC
TRBV18	TRBD1	TRBJ2-5	NA	CASSPGQGAETQYF	TGTGCCAGCTCACCAGGACAGGGGGCGGAGACCCAGTACTTC
TRBV6-1	NA	TRBJ1-2	NA	CASSKGGGTGSNYGYTF	TGTGCCAGCAGTAAAGGGGGAGGGACCGGGTCCAACTATGGCTACACCTTC
TRBV6-5	TRBD1	TRBJ1-2	NA	CASSYSTGQGNYGYTF	TGTGCCAGCAGTTACTCTACGGGACAGGGAAACTATGGCTACACCTTC
TRBV27	NA	TRBJ1-5	NA	CASRKGQFNQPQHF	TGTGCCAGCAGGAAAGGACAATTCAATCAGCCCCAGCATTTT
TRBV27	TRBD1	TRBJ2-3	NA	CASGERGTVGDFSQYF	TGTGCCAGCGGGGAACGAGGGACAGTAGGCGATTTCTCGCAGTATTTT
TRBV10-1	TRBD2	TRBJ2-1	once	CVPSGTSASQFF	TGCGTCCCGTCGGGGACTAGCGCCTCTCAGTTCTTC
TRBV30	NA	TRBJ1-1	NA	CACLRLLDTEAFF	TGTGCCTGTCTGCGCCTTTTGGACACTGAAGCTTTCTTT
TRBV7-2	TRBD1	TRBJ1-5	NA	CASSLGTGGHQPQHF	TGTGCCAGCAGCTTAGGGACAGGGGGCCACCAGCCCCAGCATTTT
TRBV4-1	NA	TRBJ2-3	NA	CASSPEGAGGTDTQYF	TGCGCCAGCAGCCCGGAAGGAGCGGGCGGGACAGATACGCAGTATTTT
TRBV6-6	TRBD1	TRBJ2-3	NA	CASSYSTGIGTDTQYF	TGTGCCAGCAGTTACTCGACAGGGATCGGCACAGATACGCAGTATTTT
TRBV6-6	TRBD1	TRBJ2-5	NA	CASSYGGTGGETQYF	TGTGCCAGCAGTTACGGCGGGACAGGTGGAGAGACCCAGTACTTC
TRBV6-5	NA	TRBJ2-3	NA	CASSRAGTPDTQYF	TGTGCCAGCAGCCGTGCGGGGACTCCAGATACGCAGTATTTT
TRBV4-1	NA	TRBJ2-5	once	CASSQDAKETQYF	TGCGCCAGCAGCCAAGACGCGAAAGAGACCCAGTACTTC
TRBV14	NA	TRBJ2-2	few	CASKRATANTGELFF	TGTGCCAGCAAACGAGCCACAGCGAACACCGGGGAGCTGTTTTTT
TRBV19	TRBD2	TRBJ2-1	NA	CASSELAGGSYNEQFF	TGTGCCAGTAGTGAACTAGCGGGAGGTTCATACAATGAGCAGTTCTTC
TRBV5-4	TRBD2	TRBJ2-7	NA	CASRVAGTTYEQYF	TGTGCCAGCAGAGTAGCGGGAACCACCTACGAGCAGTACTTC
TRBV30	TRBD2	TRBJ2-7	NA	CAWSAGTSGKQYF	TGTGCCTGGAGTGCCGGGACTAGCGGAAAGCAGTACTTC
TRBV30	TRBD1	TRBJ1-2	NA	CAWRRTGGGYGYTF	TGTGCCTGGAGACGGACAGGGGGCGGGTATGGCTACACCTTC
TRBV5-6	NA	TRBJ2-5	NA	CASSLGGTKETQYF	TGTGCCAGCAGCTTGGGTGGGACAAAAGAGACCCAGTACTTC
TRBV30	TRBD1	TRBJ1-5	NA	CAWSSTRDRSNQPQHF	TGTGCCTGGAGTTCGACAAGGGACAGGAGCAATCAGCCCCAGCATTTT
TRBV6-1	NA	TRBJ1-3	NA	CASRLGNTIYF	TGTGCCAGCCGGTTGGGAAACACCATATATTTT
TRBV11-1	NA	TRBJ2-7	NA	CASSLGGSSYEQYF	TGTGCCAGCAGCTTAGGAGGAAGCTCCTACGAGCAGTACTTC